This T cell receptor beta chain was identified during a study of blood T cells in healthy people across ages. Overall study findings and caveats: In older individuals, TCR beta diversity per million T cells was lower, falling roughly linearly with age. The authors considered diversity estimates from one million T cells to be underestimates.

CDR3 length: 13 residues. The V and J ends lost 1 base and 7 bases respectively, with 8 bases between them. Germline V gene sequence: CDR1 LGHDT, CDR2 YNNKEL (reference sequence). A second PCR, run for roughly 7 to 12 cycles, used a sample-barcoded 5' primer plus a J-beta primer mix. TCRdb redid the calling of the 5' RACE reads with MiXCR, one entry per CDR3 protein. The sample lists 790,000 or so distinct CDR3 sequences, roughly 56% occurring once. There are a few counts of this clonotype. What it binds is unknown. This sequence was found in a man aged 40-50 years in good health. Sample: blood. The genes are TRBV3-1 and TRBJ2-4; perhaps D is TRBD1 or TRBD2 (5 bases each). The CDR3 region has the DNA TGTGCCAGCAGCCAAGCGGGACGCAACATTCAGTACTTC. Translation: CASSQAGRNIQYF. Using reference TRBV3-1 and TRBJ2-4 for the parts outside the CDR3, the full variable domain is DTAVSQTPKYLVTQMGNDKSIKCEQNLGHDTMYWYKQDSKKFLKIMFSYNNKELIINETVPNRFSPKSPDKAHLNLHINSLELGDSAVYFCASSQAGRNIQYFGAGTRLSVL.